Below, 22 T cell receptor beta chains from the same sample are listed, as sequenced in a study of cytomegalovirus exposure and HLA in healthy donors. In the PCR, 60 Vbeta and 13 Jbeta primers were used. Clones were sequenced by immunoSEQ multiplex PCR, and TCRdb holds only the in-frame ones, with some missing. Altogether 150,000 to 200,000 clones are present, around three quarters being singletons, with the ten largest covering about 1.4%. The material sequenced was PBMCs. The receptors were sampled from a man aged 35 to 55 in good health and CMV-seronegative.

CDR3 bases: TGTGCCAGCAGTCCCAACAGGGCCGGGGAGCAGTACGTC. Amino acids: CASSPNRAGEQYV. The chain joins TRBV27 to TRBJ2-7; maybe TRBD1 (6 bases). Germline V lookup: CDR1 MNHEY, CDR2 SMNVEV (reference sequence). Deletions cut 5 bases from V and 7 bases from J, with 15 bases between. The CDR3 is 13 residues long.

V usage is TRBV21-1 and J usage is TRBJ2-1; the tabulated D call, TRBD2, remains unverified against the DNA. TRBV21-1 is shown as a pseudogene. CDR3 length: 19 residues. CDR3 sequence: CASSKGRREGTSSYNEQFF. CDR3 DNA sequence: TGTGCCAGCAGCAAAGGACGTAGGGAGGGGACGAGCTCCTACAATGAGCAGTTCTTC.

This chain joins TRBV9 and TRBJ1-6; 7 nucleotides line up with TRBD1. Germline V gene sequence: CDR1 SGDLS, CDR2 YYNGEE. J was trimmed by 7 bases and V by 4 bases; bases with no gene match: 8. This CDR3 is built from 15 residues. CDR3 DNA: TGTGCCAGCAGCCCGACCGGGACAGAGAATTCACCCCTCCACTTT. Its translation: CASSPTGTENSPLHF.

The gene calls are TRBV27 and TRBJ2-5; 7 nucleotides align to TRBD2. TRBJ2-7 explains the end of the DNA better; the J call may be wrong. CDR3 length: 15 residues. Per the germline V gene, CDR1 is MNHEY and CDR2 is SMNVEV (reference sequence). This CDR3 reads CASSLILAATYEQYF. In nucleotides, the CDR3 is TGTGCCAGCAGTTTAATCCTAGCGGCAACCTACGAGCAGTACTTC.

This chain links TRBV2 with TRBJ2-5; 8 bases are a match to TRBD1. V dropped 4 bases and J dropped 1; count of bases not matched to a gene: 2. Looked up from germline, CDR1 is SNHLY and CDR2 is FYNNEI. The length of the CDR3 is 14 residues. The CDR3 region has the DNA TGTGCCAGCAGTGCGGACAGGGCCCAAGAGACCCAGTACTTC. This translates into CASSADRAQETQYF.

This clone was counted a few times. The chain employs TRBV27 and TRBJ1-2; D might be TRBD1 (6 bases). Trimming cost V 4 bases and J 2 bases, with 20 bases left between them. The CDR3 runs to 17 residues. Germline CDR1 is MNHEY and CDR2 is SMNVEV (reference sequence). CDR3 sequence: CASSSVGRRRGNYGYTF. The DNA for the CDR3 is TGTGCCAGCAGTTCAGTTGGCAGGCGCAGGGGAAACTATGGCTACACCTTC.

The chain carries TRBV27 and TRBJ2-5, with a tentative D call TRBD1 (5 bases). Looked up from germline, CDR1 is MNHEY and CDR2 is SMNVEV (reference sequence). Trimming took off 9 bases at V and 2 bases at J, with 13 bases between the two ends. The CDR3 has 13 amino acids. CDR3 sequence (DNA): TGTGCCAGTTGGGGCCACCCACAAGAGACCCAGTACTTC. It codes for CASWGHPQETQYF.

J is TRBJ2-2 and V is TRBV13, with TRBD1 matching over 11 bases. This CDR3 has 15 residues. CDR1 PRHDT and CDR2 FYEKMQ come from the germline V gene (reference sequence). With V trimmed by 3 bases and J by 5 bases, 2 bases remained unmatched. This CDR3 reads CASSFGTGGTGELFF. CDR3 nucleotides: TGTGCCAGCAGCTTCGGGACAGGGGGGACCGGGGAGCTGTTTTTT.

The chain has TRBV7-9 and TRBJ1-1; D is unclear. The CDR3 has 14 amino acids. CDR1 is SEHNR, CDR2 FQNEAQ, per germline (reference sequence). Trimming removed 7 bases at V and 3 bases at J, with 15 bases between. The CDR3 spells CASIGAGRYTEAFF. The CDR3 DNA sequence: TGTGCCAGCATAGGAGCGGGAAGGTACACTGAAGCTTTCTTT.

The chain couples TRBV30 to TRBJ1-4; TRBD1 is a possible D gene (6 bases). Per the germline V gene, CDR1 is GTSNPN and CDR2 is SVGIG (reference sequence). The ends were cut back, 5 bases at V and 7 bases at J, with 17 bases in the middle. This CDR3 region has 14 residues. This CDR3 reads CAWSRGGHVEKLFF. Here the CDR3 DNA reads TGTGCCTGGTCCCGGGGGGGGCACGTTGAAAAACTGTTTTTT.

The chain's CDR3 is CASSLKPSGLTEQYF. The CDR3 DNA follows: TGTGCCAGCAGCTTAAAACCTAGCGGACTTACCGAGCAGTACTTC. J is TRBJ2-5 and V is TRBV11-3; 7 bases fit TRBD2. Judging by the DNA end, TRBJ2-7 fits better; the J call may be wrong. The germline gives CDR1 SGHNT, CDR2 YENEEA. The CDR3 sequence is 15 residues long.

In its sample, this clone was seen a few times. This chain connects TRBV4-1 to TRBJ2-6; D is perhaps TRBD1 (6 bases). Trimming removed 1 base at V and 0 bases at J, with 13 bases between. CDR3 length: 18 amino acids. Germline V gene sequence: CDR1 MGHRA, CDR2 YSYEKL. This CDR3 is CASSQVWTVRSGANVLTF. DNA for the CDR3: TGCGCCAGCAGCCAAGTCTGGACAGTGCGCTCTGGGGCCAACGTCCTGACTTTC.

The rearrangement links TRBV11-3 to TRBJ2-3; D remains unclear. Germline CDR1 and CDR2: SGHNT and YENEEA. There are 14 residues in the CDR3. Trimming shortened V by 3 bases and J by 2 bases, and 9 bases separated the two germline ends. The CDR3 region is CASSFDGNTDTQYF. For the CDR3, the DNA is TGTGCCAGCAGCTTCGATGGCAACACAGATACGCAGTATTTT.

This clone was seen a handful of times. The chain recombines TRBV14 with TRBJ2-7; D might be TRBD2 (5 bases). V lost 0 bases to trimming and J lost 4 bases, with 7 bases between them. CDR1 and CDR2 from the germline V gene are SGHDN and FVKESK. The CDR3 is 13 amino acids. The CDR3: CASSQDRGYEQYV. CDR3 in DNA: TGTGCCAGCAGCCAAGATCGAGGGTACGAGCAGTACGTC.

The chain is built from TRBV5-4 and TRBJ2-7; 13 nucleotides line up with TRBD2. The CDR3 is 15 residues long. V was pared by 4 bases and J by 6 bases, with 7 bases of the junction left unmatched. Germline assignment: CDR1 SGHNT and CDR2 YYREEE (reference sequence). The CDR3 nucleotides are TGTGCCAGCAGCGACCGGACTAGCGGGAGCGGCGAGCAGTACGTC. It yields the protein CASSDRTSGSGEQYV.

V gene TRBV6-5 combines with J gene TRBJ2-7; a possible D gene is TRBD2 (5 bases). CDR1 is MNHEY, CDR2 SVGAGI, per germline. Trimming took 6 bases from V and 6 from J, leaving 12 bases between them. The CDR3 loop spans 12 amino acids. The CDR3 spells CASSLRGREQYF. CDR3 DNA sequence: TGTGCCAGCAGCCTACGAGGGCGCGAGCAGTACTTC.

The chain has TRBV10-2 and TRBJ2-7; 8 nucleotides agree with TRBD1. The germline V gene has CDR1 WSHSY and CDR2 SAAADI. After removal of 7 bases from V and 3 bases from J, the junction contained 11 bases not matched to a gene. The CDR3 has 15 residues. CDR3 coding DNA: TGCGCCAGCACCTACTCCGGGACAGGCCTCTACGAGCAGTACTTC. Translated, it gives CASTYSGTGLYEQYF.

This chain uses TRBV5-1 with TRBJ2-3, with 11 bases matching TRBD1. CDR1 and CDR2 (germline): SGHRS, YFSETQ. The V segment lost 7 bases and the J segment 4 bases; nucleotides outside the gene matches: 8. This CDR3 has 15 residues. The CDR3 region is CASGRGQGVADTQYF. The CDR3 DNA reads as TGCGCCAGCGGCCGGGGACAGGGGGTTGCAGATACGCAGTATTTT.

The rearrangement uses TRBV28 and TRBJ2-7; the match to TRBD1 covers 7 bases. Looked up from germline, CDR1 is MDHEN and CDR2 is SYDVKM. V lost 3 bases, J lost 7 bases, and 9 bases stayed unmatched. The CDR3 totals 14 residues. The chain's CDR3 is CASSFPTGFEEQYF. The DNA of the CDR3 is TGTGCCAGCAGTTTCCCGACAGGGTTCGAGGAGCAGTACTTC.

The count of this clone is one. The chain employs TRBV2 and TRBJ1-2; D uncertain. This CDR3 is 11 amino acids long. V was cut by 4 bases and J by 6 bases, with 6 bases left in between. Germline V gives CDR1 SNHLY, CDR2 FYNNEI. CDR3 residues: CASSATDGYTF. CDR3 in DNA: TGTGCCAGCAGTGCTACAGATGGCTACACCTTC. Combining the CDR3 with reference TRBV2 and TRBJ1-2 gives the whole variable domain EPEVTQTPSHQVTQMGQEVILRCVPISNHLYFYWYRQILGQKVEFLVSFYNNEISEKSEIFDDQFSVERPDGSNFTLKIRSTKLEDSAMYFCASSATDGYTFGSGTRLTVV.

The sample holds one count of this clone. The rearrangement links TRBV6-5 to TRBJ2-2, with D possibly matching TRBD1 (7 bases). There are 16 residues in the CDR3. The V gene's germline CDR1 is MNHEY and CDR2 SVGAGI. Trimming stripped 0 bases from V and 7 bases from J, with 15 bases between. The CDR3 DNA sequence: TGTGCCAGCAGTTACTCGAGTCCAGGGGGGCACGGGGAGCTGTTTTTT. Protein sequence: CASSYSSPGGHGELFF.

Details on this clone: One end of the junction varies from germline; a read error may be responsible. The V call is TRBV9, the J call TRBJ1-3, with D unclear. The germline gives CDR1 SGDLS, CDR2 YYNGEE. This CDR3 comprises 13 residues. The CDR3 here is CASSVDSRNAIYF. CDR3 bases: TGTGCCAGCAGCGTAGACAGTCGAAACGCCATATATTTT.